The text below deals with one T cell receptor beta chain. This clonotype was detected only once. Its antigen is currently not known. One base away there is no much larger clone; base qualities are not given. One read alone is a weak basis. This record comes from a study of CD8+CD57+ T cells in acquired aplastic anemia (dated by TCRdb to the late 2010s). In the study overall: A mean of approximately 3 ug of DNA, ranging from about 0.19 to 27.4 ug, was extracted from sorted CD4+ and CD8+ cells. A CD8+CD57+ expansion meant a frequency higher than the mean frequency seen in healthy subjects. General study outcomes and caveats: No significant difference in CD8+ Simpson's diversity was found between patients and healthy controls (P=0.060). Twenty-nine CD8+ CDR3 sequences were found in both patients and controls but appeared to be highly expressed in patients and within the immunodominant clones of the patients.

The germline V gene (reference sequence) supplies CDR1 LNHDA and CDR2 SQIVND. The cysteine opens and the phenylalanine closes a CDR3 of 15 amino acids. The DNA shown is the 45-base CDR3, in frame from base 1. The V end gives up 6 bases and the J end 4 bases, leaving 9 bases in the junction not matched to a gene. Expansion of CD8+CD57+ cells had been shown by flow cytometry in the patients chosen for sequencing. All patients had severe acquired aplastic anemia diagnosed by International Study of Aplastic Anemia and Agranulocytosis and Camitta criteria. No patient had received any therapy when blood was sampled. The study deep-sequenced TCR repertoires of sorted CD4+ and CD8+ blood T cells from severe aplastic anemia patients and healthy subjects. Patients were enrolled in the USA under clinicaltrials.gov protocols 00001620, 01623167, 00001397, 00071045, 00081523 and 00961064. Ficoll-Paque density gradient centrifugation was used to isolate peripheral blood mononuclear cells. CD4+ and CD8+ T cells were sorted by FACS or magnetic beads before DNA extraction.

Profiling of TCR beta VDJ combinations and CDR3 sequences used genomic DNA as the template. TCR repertoire sequencing was run on an Illumina HiSeq 2000. In the source study's methods: Repertoires were assessed using TRBV/TRBJ rearrangement plots, CDR3 size and DJ length profiles, and Simpson's diversity index. The most abundant DNA sequence in the deep sequencing data was defined as the immunodominant clone. CDR3 amino acid sequences were checked for sharing between subjects and were compared against published repertoires and the VDJdb database. The public reads were reanalyzed by TCRdb: fastp trimming at Q25, MiXCR alignment, in-frame beta chains only. Rows merge per CDR3 protein into single entries with the most common DNA and genes. TCRdb, not the original authors, processed these V and J calls. The sample table lists hundreds of thousands of distinct CDR3 sequences, around 45% of them with a count of one. 6.5% to 10% of the sample is held by the ten biggest clonotypes.

The sample was sorted CD4+, CD8+, or CD8+CD57+ T cells (not recorded which) from PBMCs. The chain links TRBV19 with TRBJ2-1; a stretch of 7 junction bases matches TRBD1. The source is a human donor with aplastic anemia. The bases read TGTGCCAGTAGCCCGACAGGGTCAACATACAATGAGCAGTTCTTC. Translated, it reads CASSPTGSTYNEQFF. Beyond the CDR3, the reference TRBV19 and TRBJ2-1 genes provide the residues; the full variable domain reads: DGGITQSPKYLFRKEGQNVTLSCEQNLNHDAMYWYRQDPGQGLRLIYYSQIVNDFQKGDIAEGYSVSREKKESFPLTVTSAQKNPTAFYLCASSPTGSTYNEQFFGPGTRLTVL.